This entry features one T cell receptor (beta chain) sequence. V was clipped by 6 bases and J by 0 bases, with 24 bases between them. From germline, CDR1 is LNHDA and CDR2 SQIVND (reference sequence). This CDR3 comprises 19 residues. This specimen comes from a study of Ad26.COV2.S vaccination and SARS-CoV-2 variants. The assay was immunoSEQ multiplex PCR, and TCRdb's table has in-frame clones only and misses some. The table records 440,000 or so clones, around 92% of them present only once. Indicated treatment: around 19 received Ad26.COV2.S at low or high dose, single or two shots; 5 received placebo; per-sample allocation not given. Material that was analyzed had been drawn on day 63 after the first vaccine or placebo injection.

This receptor was identified in a person aged 18 to 59 who received the Ad26.COV2.S COVID-19 vaccine or a placebo. V and J are TRBV19 and TRBJ2-1; D tentatively reads TRBD1 or TRBD2 (6 bases each). The source was peripheral blood, collected in a trial of Ad26.COV2.S vaccine versus placebo. The CDR3 here is CASSRRGAFDPSSYNEQFF. CDR3 nucleotides: TGTGCCAGTAGCAGGAGGGGGGCTTTCGATCCTAGCTCCTACAATGAGCAGTTCTTC. Complete variable domain (other parts from reference TRBV19 and TRBJ2-1): DGGITQSPKYLFRKEGQNVTLSCEQNLNHDAMYWYRQDPGQGLRLIYYSQIVNDFQKGDIAEGYSVSREKKESFPLTVTSAQKNPTAFYLCASSRRGAFDPSSYNEQFFGPGTRLTVL.